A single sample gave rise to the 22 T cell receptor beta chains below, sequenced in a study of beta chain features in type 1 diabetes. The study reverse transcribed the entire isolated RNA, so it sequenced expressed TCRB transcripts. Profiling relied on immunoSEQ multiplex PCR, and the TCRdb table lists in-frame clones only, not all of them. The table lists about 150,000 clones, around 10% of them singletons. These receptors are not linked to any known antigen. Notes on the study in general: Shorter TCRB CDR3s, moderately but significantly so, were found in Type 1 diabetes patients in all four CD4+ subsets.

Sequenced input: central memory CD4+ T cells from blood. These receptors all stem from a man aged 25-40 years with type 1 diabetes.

CDR3 residues: CASSEQGAVETQYF. CDR3 nucleotide sequence: TGTGCCAGCAGTGAACAGGGGGCGGTGGAGACCCAGTACTTC. The J gene is TRBJ2-5, the V gene TRBV2; 8 nucleotides match TRBD1. J gave up 5 bases and V 2 bases, and 4 bases lay outside the gene matches. CDR1 and CDR2 (germline): SNHLY, FYNNEI. There are 14 residues in the CDR3.

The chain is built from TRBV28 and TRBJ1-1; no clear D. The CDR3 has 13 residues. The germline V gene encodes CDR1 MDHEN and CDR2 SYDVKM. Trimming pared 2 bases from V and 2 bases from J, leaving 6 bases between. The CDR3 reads CASSLVINTEAFF. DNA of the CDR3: TGTGCCAGCAGTTTAGTAATCAACACTGAAGCTTTCTTT.

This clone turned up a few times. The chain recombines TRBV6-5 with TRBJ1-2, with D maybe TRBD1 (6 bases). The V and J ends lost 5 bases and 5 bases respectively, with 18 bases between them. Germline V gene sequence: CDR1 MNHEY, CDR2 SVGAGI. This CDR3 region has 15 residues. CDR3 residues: CASSVQSGDVYGYTF. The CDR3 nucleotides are TGTGCCAGCAGTGTACAGTCAGGGGATGTATATGGCTACACCTTC.

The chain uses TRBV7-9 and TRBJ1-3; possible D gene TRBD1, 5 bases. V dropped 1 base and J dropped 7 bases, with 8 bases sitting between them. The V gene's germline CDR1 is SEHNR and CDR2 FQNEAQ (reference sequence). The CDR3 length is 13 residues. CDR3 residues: CASSLETVNTIYF. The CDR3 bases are TGTGCCAGCAGCTTAGAGACAGTGAACACCATATATTTT.

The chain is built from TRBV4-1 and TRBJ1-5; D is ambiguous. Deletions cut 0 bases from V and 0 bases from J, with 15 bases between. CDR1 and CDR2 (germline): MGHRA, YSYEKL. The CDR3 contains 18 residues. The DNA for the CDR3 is TGCGCCAGCAGCCAAGAAGAGGGCAGACTTTATAGCAATCAGCCCCAGCATTTT. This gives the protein CASSQEEGRLYSNQPQHF.

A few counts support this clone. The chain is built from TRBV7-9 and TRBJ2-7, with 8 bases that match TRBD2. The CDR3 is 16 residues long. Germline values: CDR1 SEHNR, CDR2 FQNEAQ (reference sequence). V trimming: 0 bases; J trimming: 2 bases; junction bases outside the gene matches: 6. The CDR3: CASSLASGTRTYEQYF. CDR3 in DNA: TGTGCCAGCAGCTTAGCAAGCGGGACTAGGACCTACGAGCAGTACTTC.

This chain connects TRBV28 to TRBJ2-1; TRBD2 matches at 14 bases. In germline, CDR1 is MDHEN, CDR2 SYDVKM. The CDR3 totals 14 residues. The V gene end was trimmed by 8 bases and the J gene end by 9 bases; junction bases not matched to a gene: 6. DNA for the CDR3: TGTGCCAGCGGGACTAGCGGGAGAACCGGTGAGCAGTTCTTC. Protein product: CASGTSGRTGEQFF.

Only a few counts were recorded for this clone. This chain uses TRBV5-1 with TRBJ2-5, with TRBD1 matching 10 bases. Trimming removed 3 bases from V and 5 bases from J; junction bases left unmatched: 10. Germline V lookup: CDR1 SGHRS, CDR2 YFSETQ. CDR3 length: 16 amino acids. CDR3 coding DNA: TGCGCCAGCAGCTGGGGCGGGACAGGGGTTATGGAGACCCAGTACTTC. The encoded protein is CASSWGGTGVMETQYF.

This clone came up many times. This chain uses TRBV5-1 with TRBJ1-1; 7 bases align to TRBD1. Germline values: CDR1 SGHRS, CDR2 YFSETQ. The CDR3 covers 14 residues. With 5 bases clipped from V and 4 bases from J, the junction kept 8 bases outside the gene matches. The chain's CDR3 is CASRFQGGGTEAFF. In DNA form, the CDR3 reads TGCGCCAGCAGATTTCAGGGGGGAGGCACTGAAGCTTTCTTT. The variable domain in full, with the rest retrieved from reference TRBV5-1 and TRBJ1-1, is KAGVTQTPRYLIKTRGQQVTLSCSPISGHRSVSWYQQTPGQGLQFLFEYFSETQRNKGNFPGRFSGRQFSNSRSEMNVSTLELGDSALYLCASRFQGGGTEAFFGQGTRLTVV.

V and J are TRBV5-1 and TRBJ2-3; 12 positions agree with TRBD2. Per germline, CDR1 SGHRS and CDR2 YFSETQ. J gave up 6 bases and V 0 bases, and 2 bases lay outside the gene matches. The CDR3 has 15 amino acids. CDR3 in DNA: TGCGCCAGCAGCTTGGGACTAGCGGGAGCCGATACGCAGTATTTT. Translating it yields CASSLGLAGADTQYF. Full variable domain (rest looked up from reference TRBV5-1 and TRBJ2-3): KAGVTQTPRYLIKTRGQQVTLSCSPISGHRSVSWYQQTPGQGLQFLFEYFSETQRNKGNFPGRFSGRQFSNSRSEMNVSTLELGDSALYLCASSLGLAGADTQYFGPGTRLTVL.

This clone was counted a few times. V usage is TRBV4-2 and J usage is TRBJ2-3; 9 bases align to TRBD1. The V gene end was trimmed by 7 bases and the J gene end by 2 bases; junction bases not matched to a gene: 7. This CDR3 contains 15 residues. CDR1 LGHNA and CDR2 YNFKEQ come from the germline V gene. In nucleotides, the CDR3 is TGTGCCAGCAACCTAGGGGACAGGGACACAGATACGCAGTATTTT. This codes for CASNLGDRDTDTQYF.

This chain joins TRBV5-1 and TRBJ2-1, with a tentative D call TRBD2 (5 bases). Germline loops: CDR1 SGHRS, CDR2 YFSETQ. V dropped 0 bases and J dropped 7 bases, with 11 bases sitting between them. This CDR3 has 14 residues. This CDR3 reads CASSLERARNEQFF. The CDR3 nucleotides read TGCGCCAGCAGCTTGGAGAGGGCTAGGAATGAGCAGTTCTTC.

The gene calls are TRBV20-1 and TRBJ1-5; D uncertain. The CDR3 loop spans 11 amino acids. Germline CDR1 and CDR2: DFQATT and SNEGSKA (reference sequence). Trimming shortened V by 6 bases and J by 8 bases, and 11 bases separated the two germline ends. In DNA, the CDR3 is TGCAGTGCGGGAGCAGGAAAGCCCCAGCATTTT. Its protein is CSAGAGKPQHF.

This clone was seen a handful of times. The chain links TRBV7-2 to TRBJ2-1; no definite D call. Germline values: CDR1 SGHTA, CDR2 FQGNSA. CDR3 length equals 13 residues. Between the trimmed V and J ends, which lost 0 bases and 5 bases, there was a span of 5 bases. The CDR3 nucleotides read TGTGCCAGCAGCTTAGCGCGCGACAATGAGCAGTTCTTC. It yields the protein CASSLARDNEQFF.

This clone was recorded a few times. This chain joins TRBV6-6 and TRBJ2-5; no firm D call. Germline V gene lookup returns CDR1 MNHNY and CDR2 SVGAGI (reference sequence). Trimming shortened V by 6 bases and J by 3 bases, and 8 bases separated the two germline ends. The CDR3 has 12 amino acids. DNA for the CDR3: TGTGCCAGCAGCCGTGACAAAGAGACCCAGTACTTC. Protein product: CASSRDKETQYF.

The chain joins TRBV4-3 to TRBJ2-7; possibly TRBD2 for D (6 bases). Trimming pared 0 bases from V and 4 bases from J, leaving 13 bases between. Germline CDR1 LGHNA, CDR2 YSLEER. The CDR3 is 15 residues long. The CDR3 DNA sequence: TGCGCCAGCAGCCAAGAACCCCGGGGGTATTACGAGCAGTACTTC. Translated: CASSQEPRGYYEQYF.

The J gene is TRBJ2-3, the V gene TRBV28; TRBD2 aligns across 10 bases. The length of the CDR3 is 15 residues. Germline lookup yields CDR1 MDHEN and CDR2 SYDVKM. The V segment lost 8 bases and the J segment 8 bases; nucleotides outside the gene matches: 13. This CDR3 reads CASVSSGREGGTQYF. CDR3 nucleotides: TGTGCCAGCGTTTCCAGCGGGAGGGAAGGAGGTACGCAGTATTTT.

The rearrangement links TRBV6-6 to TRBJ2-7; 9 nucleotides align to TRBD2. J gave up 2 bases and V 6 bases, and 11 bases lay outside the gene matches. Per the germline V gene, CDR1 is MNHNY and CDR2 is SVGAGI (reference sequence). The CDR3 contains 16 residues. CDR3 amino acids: CASSRLSGSTPYEQYF. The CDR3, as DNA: TGTGCCAGCAGCCGACTTAGCGGGAGCACTCCCTACGAGCAGTACTTC.

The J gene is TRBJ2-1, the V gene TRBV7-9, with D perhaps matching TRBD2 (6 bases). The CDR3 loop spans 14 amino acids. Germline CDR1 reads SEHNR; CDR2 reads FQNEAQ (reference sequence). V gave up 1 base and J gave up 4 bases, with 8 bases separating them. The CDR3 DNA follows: TGTGCCAGCAGCTTAGAGACTAGATACAATGAGCAGTTCTTC. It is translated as CASSLETRYNEQFF.

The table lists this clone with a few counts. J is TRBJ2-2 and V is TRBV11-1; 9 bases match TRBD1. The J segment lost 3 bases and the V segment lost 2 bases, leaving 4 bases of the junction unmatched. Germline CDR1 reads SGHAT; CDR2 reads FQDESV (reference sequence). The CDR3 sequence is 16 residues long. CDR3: CASSLSRTGDTGELFF. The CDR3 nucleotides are TGTGCCAGCAGCTTAAGCCGGACAGGGGACACCGGGGAGCTGTTTTTT.

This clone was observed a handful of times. DNA of the CDR3: TGTGCCAGCTCACCACCGGCGGTGTACGAGCAGTACTTC. Residues: CASSPPAVYEQYF. The rearrangement links TRBV18 to TRBJ2-7; D remains unclear. Trimming shortened V by 0 bases and J by 4 bases, and 7 bases separated the two germline ends. This CDR3 has 13 amino acids. Per the germline V gene, CDR1 is KGHSH and CDR2 is LQKENI.

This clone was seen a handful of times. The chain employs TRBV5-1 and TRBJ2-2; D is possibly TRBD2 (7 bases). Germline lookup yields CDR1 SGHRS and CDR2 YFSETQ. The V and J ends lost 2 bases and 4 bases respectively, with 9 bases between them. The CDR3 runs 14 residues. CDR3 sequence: CASSLRGATGELFF. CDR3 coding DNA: TGCGCCAGCAGCTTACGGGGGGCCACCGGGGAGCTGTTTTTT.